This is a list of T cell receptor beta chains from one sample in a study of T cell responses to AZD1222 COVID-19 vaccine. Produced via immunoSEQ multiplex PCR; TCRdb's table is partial and in-frame only. There are 75,000 to 95,000 clones in the sample; under 95% occur only once, and around 26% lies in the top ten. The source material was peripheral blood, sampled 28 days after the second AZD1222 dose. These receptors were collected from an adult who received the AZD1222 COVID-19 vaccine. CDR3s include the opening cysteine and the closing phenylalanine or tryptophan. The D gene is left open where the match is weak. Clone size is stated in some rows and not others, as once, few, many or a class when expanded.

V gene	J gene	D gene	clone size	CDR3 DNA	CDR3 protein
TRBV28	TRBJ2-3	TRBD1	-	TGTGCCAGCAGTTTCACAGGGGTGTGGGATACGCAGTATTTT	CASSFTGVWDTQYF
TRBV11-2	TRBJ1-1	-	-	TGTGCCAGCAGTAGACTGGAGGGGGACACTGAAGCTTTCTTT	CASSRLEGDTEAFF
TRBV6-1	TRBJ1-5	-	-	TGTGCCAGCAGTGAAATGAGAGGGCTCTCGGAACAGCCCCAGCATTTT	CASSEMRGLSEQPQHF
TRBV5-8	TRBJ2-5	-	-	TGTGCCAGCAGCTTGGTGGGGTACCAAGAGACCCAGTACTTC	CASSLVGYQETQYF
TRBV9	TRBJ2-2	-	-	TGTGCCAGCAGCGTTGGGGGGACGAACACCGGGGAGCTGTTTTTT	CASSVGGTNTGELFF
TRBV4-1	TRBJ2-3	-	-	TGCGCCAGCAGCCAAGAAGGGTGGGCACAAACAGATACGCAGTATTTT	CASSQEGWAQTDTQYF
TRBV9	TRBJ2-2	TRBD2	-	TGTGCCAGCAGCGGCCGAGGGGCGGGAGGGCCTGGCGGGGAGCTGTTTTTT	CASSGRGAGGPGGELFF
TRBV5-1	TRBJ2-5	TRBD2	once	TGCGCCAGCAGCTTGACACTAGCGGGAGGAGAGACCCAGTACTTC	CASSLTLAGGETQYF
TRBV27	TRBJ1-3	TRBD1	-	TGTGCCAGCAGTCGCGGACAGGGGCCAGAAGAGGGAAACACCATATATTTT	CASSRGQGPEEGNTIYF
TRBV5-1	TRBJ1-3	TRBD1	-	TGCGCCAGCAGCCCCGGGGGACAGGGTACTGGAAACACCATATATTTT	CASSPGGQGTGNTIYF
TRBV28	TRBJ1-1	TRBD1	-	TGTGCCAGCAGATACAGGGGCGCCTTGACTGAAGCTTTCTTT	CASRYRGALTEAFF
TRBV5-6	TRBJ2-3	TRBD1	-	TGTGCCAGCAGCTTGATGGGACAGGGCGCAGATACGCAGTATTTT	CASSLMGQGADTQYF
TRBV24-1	TRBJ2-2	-	-	TGTGCCACCAGTGATCTCATGACAAAGAACACCGGGGAGCTGTTTTTT	CATSDLMTKNTGELFF
TRBV5-1	TRBJ1-5	TRBD1	-	TGCGCCAGCAGCCAAGGACAGGGGGACTATCAGCCCCAGCATTTT	CASSQGQGDYQPQHF
TRBV5-1	TRBJ2-1	-	-	TGCGCCAGCAGCGGATGGACACTGAACAACTACAATGAGCAGTTCTTC	CASSGWTLNNYNEQFF
TRBV5-1	TRBJ1-1	-	-	TGCGCCAGCAGCTTGGCCCCACTGGGGGGTGAAGCTTTCTTT	CASSLAPLGGEAFF
TRBV2	TRBJ2-7	TRBD2	-	TGTGCCAGCAGTGGGGCCAACGGCCACCTAGCGGGAGGGTTCTCCTACGAGCAGTACTTC	CASSGANGHLAGGFSYEQYF
TRBV12-3/TRBV12-4	TRBJ1-2	TRBD1	-	TGTGCCAGCAGTTTGAGACAGGGGGAAGGCTACACCTTC	CASSLRQGEGYTF
TRBV30	TRBJ1-6	-	-	TGTGCCTGGAGAATTGATTCACCCCTCCACTTT	CAWRIDSPLHF
TRBV18	TRBJ1-5	-	-	TGTGCCAGCTCACCACAGGGTGATAGCAATCAGCCCCAGCATTTT	CASSPQGDSNQPQHF
TRBV7-9	TRBJ2-3	-	few	TGTGCCAGCAGCTTAAATCAGGTCACAGATACGCAGTATTTT	CASSLNQVTDTQYF
TRBV28	TRBJ1-1	-	once	TGTGCCAGCAGTTCCCCCCTCTCGGGGAACACTGAAGCTTTCTTT	CASSSPLSGNTEAFF
TRBV6-5	TRBJ1-5	-	-	TGTGCCAGCATTGTTGACGGAATAAATCAGCCCCAGCATTTT	CASIVDGINQPQHF
TRBV5-6	TRBJ1-1	-	-	TGTGCCAGCAGCTTCGTCTCTGGGGCAGGGACTGAAGCTTTCTTT	CASSFVSGAGTEAFF
TRBV5-1	TRBJ2-5	-	-	TGCGCCAGCAGTCAACAAACCACCAGGGGAAGGGAGACCCAGTACTTC	CASSQQTTRGRETQYF
TRBV6-4	TRBJ2-7	-	-	TGTGCCAGCAGTGACTCAGAGGTCTACGAGCAGTACTTC	CASSDSEVYEQYF
TRBV24-1	TRBJ2-1	-	-	TGTGCCACCAGTGGGGAGGACGGCCGGGCCGATGAGCAGTTCTTC	CATSGEDGRADEQFF
TRBV18	TRBJ2-1	TRBD2	-	TGTGCCAGCTCACCACGAGCGGGAGCCCGAAGAGTTGAGCAGTTCTTC	CASSPRAGARRVEQFF
TRBV7-9	TRBJ1-4	-	-	TGTGCCAGCAGCTTGGTAACTAATGAAAAACTGTTTTTT	CASSLVTNEKLFF
TRBV2	TRBJ1-3	-	-	TGTGCCAGCACTGGGCCTGGAAACACCATATATTTT	CASTGPGNTIYF
TRBV2	TRBJ2-1	TRBD2	-	TGTGCCAGCAGGGGATCCCTAGCGGGAGTCTACAATGAGCAGTTCTTC	CASRGSLAGVYNEQFF
TRBV4-1	TRBJ1-4	TRBD1	-	TGCGCCAGCAGCCGCGTTGTAGTGACAGGGGGCGATGAAAAACTGTTTTTT	CASSRVVVTGGDEKLFF
TRBV4-2	TRBJ2-7	-	-	TGTGCCAGCAGCCGAAAGGGTTCCGTGCCCTACGAGCAGTACTTC	CASSRKGSVPYEQYF
TRBV19	TRBJ1-1	-	-	TGTGCCAGTAGTACCCGCCTGCTAAGGGGCAGTCCCTGGGAGACTGAAGCTTTCTTT	CASSTRLLRGSPWETEAFF
TRBV29-1	TRBJ2-3	TRBD1	-	TGCAGCGCAGGGGACAGAGTCCCTAGCACAGATACGCAGTATTTT	CSAGDRVPSTDTQYF
TRBV4-1	TRBJ2-4	TRBD1	-	TGCGCCAGCAGCCCAACCCAGGGACAGGGTACGTTTAACATTCAGTACTTC	CASSPTQGQGTFNIQYF
TRBV6-1	TRBJ2-2	-	-	TGTGCCAGCAGTGAAGCGGCAGGAATGGCCGGGGAGCTGTTTTTT	CASSEAAGMAGELFF
TRBV19	TRBJ1-1	TRBD1	once	TGTGCCAGTAGTAGAACAGGGGCGAGGGACACTGAAGCTTTCTTT	CASSRTGARDTEAFF
TRBV6-5	TRBJ1-4	-	-	TGTGCCAGCAGCCCCGGACCTGAAAAACTGTTTTTT	CASSPGPEKLFF
TRBV19	TRBJ1-2	-	-	TGTGCCAGTAGTGAGCGGATCTATGGCTACACCTTC	CASSERIYGYTF
TRBV9	TRBJ2-5	-	-	TGTGCCAGCAGCCCCGACAGGATGGGGGCGCGGGAGACCCAGTACTTC	CASSPDRMGARETQYF